This entry is about one TCR beta chain. Its specificity is not known. The time point: week 35, safety follow-up. Topical imiquimod was applied with each vaccine dose, which held 300 ug of mutant IDH1 20-mer peptide. Assay: immunoSEQ multiplex PCR; the TCRdb copy retains only in-frame clones and omits some. The repertoire consists of 20,000 to 30,000 clones, with around four fifths occurring once and the leading ten covering about a third. This sample was taken from a study of a mutant IDH1 vaccine in newly diagnosed glioma. The sequencing used PBMCs, collected from a glioma patient whose treatment included an IDH1 peptide vaccine. This TCR was sampled from a man younger than 40 with glioma.

This CDR3 is CSVEDRDSYSNTEAFF. The CDR3 nucleotides are TGCAGCGTTGAAGATCGAGACAGCTACTCGAACACTGAAGCTTTCTTT. The rearrangement uses TRBV29-1 and TRBJ1-1; tentatively, D is TRBD1 (5 bases). Germline CDR1 is SQVTM and CDR2 is ANQGSEA. Trimming shortened V by 0 bases and J by 1 base, and 15 bases separated the two germline ends. This CDR3 is 16 amino acids long.